This T cell receptor (beta chain) originates from a study of blood T cell repertoires in COVID-19 (TCRdb year 2020). Turning to the overall study: Collaborator samples came from the United States, Italy and Spain and covered acute and convalescent phases of COVID-19. The material from the prospective study consisted of cDNA or gDNA derived from T cells, B-cell-depleted T cells, or PBMCs. Subjects who had been exposed to COVID-19, were actively infected with it, or had recovered from it provided the deeply sampled blood TCRbeta repertoires that made up the dataset. The repertoires were released in a freely available public database meant as a resource for research on the immune response to SARS-CoV-2. The samples were drawn from two sources: the first 160 participants of the ongoing ImmuneRACE study, and 1,000 to 1,500 subjects contributed by 6 global collaborators. Nearly every sample came with metadata listing a de-identified subject ID, COVID-19 status, age in years and sex. Where HLA class I and class II types were available, the types were taken from metadata supplied by the sample provider, not from assay-based typing. Here is what the overall study found, with its caveats: The quantity of clinical and demographic metadata differed by source and by participant and was supplied without curation.

In the case of this clone: Its cognate antigen has yet to be identified. Base qualities were left out, and no much larger clone turns up one base away.

Each collaborating institution followed its own protocols to collect whole blood in K2EDTA tubes. Collaborator samples were shipped for TCRbeta analysis as frozen whole blood, isolated PBMCs, or DNA extracted from either sample type. Trimming at the junction amounts to 0 bases on V and 7 bases on J, and the germline ends lie 12 bases apart. In the germline V gene, CDR1 corresponds to LGHNA and CDR2 to YSLEER. The CDR3 runs 14 amino acids, cysteine and phenylalanine included. Solely the CDR3 DNA is kept, with 42 bases framed from the first base. TCRbeta CDR3 regions were amplified from genomic DNA by means of the immunoSEQ Assay, a bias-controlled multiplex PCR. The original pipeline was this. Nucleated cell counts per sample were estimated from amplification of reference gene primers within the assay. To quantify the absolute abundance of each unique TCRbeta CDR3 rearrangement, sequence reads were collapsed and filtered. Productive Simpson clonality was computed per sample as the square root of Simpson's diversity index over productive rearrangements. TCRdb holds this immuneACCESS table with in-frame rearrangements only. Some clones are missing; in checked studies, unresolved V genes explain under half, and the rest has no known cause. V, J and clone size reflect that table, while D and trimming were determined from the DNA. Here the sample has some 42,000 clones; 80% to 90% occur a single time. The ten largest account for about 10% of the sample.

The chain is encoded by TRBV4-3 joined to TRBJ2-5, with no D gene named confidently. The TCR originated in a man in his thirties or forties with active or convalescent COVID-19. Sequencing was done on a sample of peripheral blood. The CDR3 reads CASSQDHVSGTQYF. The nucleotide sequence is TGCGCCAGCAGCCAAGATCACGTGTCGGGGACCCAGTACTTC.